The 6 T cell receptor beta chains listed next were all sequenced from one sample in a study of regulatory T cells in long-lasting Graves disease. iRepertoire HTBI primers and Arm-PCR of CDR3 regions built TCR beta libraries. From the multiplex PCR reads, TCRdb called clonotypes with MiXCR, one entry per CDR3 protein. The sample yields 450,000 to 500,000 distinct CDR3 sequences, 15% to 20% seen once. Sample time point: newly diagnosed GD, antithyroid drugs for less than 3 months. There was RNA extracted from PBMCs, and the TCR library was made from it. This same sample was also part of a study on T cells in Graves' hyperthyroidism and ophthalmopathy.

Source: peripheral blood mononuclear cells (PBMCs), taken at new diagnosis, from a patient treated with antithyroid drugs. The receptors stem from a man aged 35 to 55 with Graves disease.

This clonotype was recorded at least ten times. This sequence joins TRBV2 and TRBJ1-2, with 10 bases lining up with TRBD1. Trimming removed 6 bases from V and 8 bases from J; junction bases left unmatched: 6. Germline-derived CDR1 and CDR2 are SNHLY and FYNNEI. This CDR3 region has 13 residues. CDR3 in DNA: TGTGCCAGCAGACAGACAGGGGGCAAGGGCTACACCTTC. Translated, it gives CASRQTGGKGYTF.

This chain uses TRBV19 with TRBJ2-1, with 8 bases aligning to TRBD2. The length of the CDR3 is 13 residues. Germline V CDR1 and CDR2: LNHDA, SQIVND (reference sequence). Trimming took 1 base from V and 10 from J; bases not matched to a gene: 3. CDR3 sequence (DNA): TGTGCCAGTAGTATAGCAAGCGGGAGAGAGCAGTTCTTC. Its translation is CASSIASGREQFF.

This clonotype has a count of ten or more. This chain connects TRBV5-1 to TRBJ1-1; TRBD1 might be the D (5 bases). This CDR3 is 14 amino acids long. Germline V lookup: CDR1 SGHRS, CDR2 YFSETQ. The V end was cut by 0 bases, the J end by 1 base, with 7 bases between. The CDR3 here is CASSLEGQNTEAFF. CDR3 DNA: TGCGCCAGCAGCTTGGAGGGGCAGAACACTGAAGCTTTCTTT.

Turning to this clonotype: This may come from a read error, since a much larger clone is one base off. The V and J genes are TRBV30 and TRBJ2-3; D may be TRBD1 or TRBD2 (6 bases each). The CDR3 is 14 residues long. Germline-derived CDR1 and CDR2 are GTSNPN and SVGIG (reference sequence). CDR3 sequence (DNA): TGTGCCTGGACCTTGGGGGGCTCCACAGATGCGCAGTATTTT. Encoded protein: CAWTLGGSTDAQYF.

The CDR3 DNA follows: TGTGCCAGCAGGACACAGGGAGGGGCCTATGGCTACACCTTC. It yields the protein CASRTQGGAYGYTF. This chain connects TRBV27 to TRBJ1-2; D possibly corresponds to TRBD1 (6 bases). In germline, CDR1 is MNHEY, CDR2 SMNVEV (reference sequence). The CDR3 consists of 14 residues. With 6 bases removed from V and 4 bases from J, the gap between germline ends came to 15 bases.

This clonotype has at least ten counts. The chain joins TRBV28 to TRBJ1-2; TRBD1 matches 7 bases. V was pared by 7 bases and J by 7 bases, with 21 bases of the junction left unmatched. The CDR3 length is 17 residues. Germline V gene lookup returns CDR1 MDHEN and CDR2 SYDVKM. The chain's CDR3 is CASITDLGDRERSGYTF. In DNA, the CDR3 is TGTGCCAGCATCACCGATTTGGGTGACAGGGAGAGGAGTGGCTACACCTTC.